The present T cell receptor beta chain was sequenced within a study of radiation and T cells in renal cell carcinoma. The time point: baseline pretreatment blood. Treatment defined: 15 Gy SBRT to primary tumor, nephrectomy 4 weeks later. The table came from immunoSEQ multiplex PCR; TCRdb's copy has only in-frame clones and leaves some out. In the table there are 70,000 to 100,000 clones, over 65% of which are singletons. The table lists this clone with a few counts. The CDR3 sequence is 14 residues long. V was cut by 4 bases and J by 5 bases, with 15 bases left in between. CDR1 SGHNT and CDR2 YYREEE come from the germline V gene (reference sequence).

The specimen was blood, collected from a patient whose treatment included radiotherapy and nephrectomy. The clonotype was recovered from a man aged 60 to 75 with renal cell carcinoma. The genes are TRBV5-4 and TRBJ2-5, with D possibly matching TRBD2 (7 bases). The CDR3 DNA reads as TGTGCCAGCAGCGGTGGGGGGGGCCGGGAGACCCAGTACTTC. Protein sequence: CASSGGGGRETQYF.